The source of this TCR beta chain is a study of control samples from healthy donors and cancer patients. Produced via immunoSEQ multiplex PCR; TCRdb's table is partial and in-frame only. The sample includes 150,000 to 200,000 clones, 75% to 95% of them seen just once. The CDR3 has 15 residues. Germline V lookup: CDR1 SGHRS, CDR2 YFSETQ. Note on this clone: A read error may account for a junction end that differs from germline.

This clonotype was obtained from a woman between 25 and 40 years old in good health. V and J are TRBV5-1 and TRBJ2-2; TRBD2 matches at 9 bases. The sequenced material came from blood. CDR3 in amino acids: CASTLTSGNTGELFF. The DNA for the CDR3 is TGCGCCAGCACCTTGACTAGCGGGAACACCGGGGAGCTGTTTTTT. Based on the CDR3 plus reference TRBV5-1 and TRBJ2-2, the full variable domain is KAGVTQTPRYLIKTRGQQVTLSCSPISGHRSVSWYQQTPGQGLQFLFEYFSETQRNKGNFPGRFSGRQFSNSRSEMNVSTLELGDSALYLCASTLTSGNTGELFFGEGSRLTVL.